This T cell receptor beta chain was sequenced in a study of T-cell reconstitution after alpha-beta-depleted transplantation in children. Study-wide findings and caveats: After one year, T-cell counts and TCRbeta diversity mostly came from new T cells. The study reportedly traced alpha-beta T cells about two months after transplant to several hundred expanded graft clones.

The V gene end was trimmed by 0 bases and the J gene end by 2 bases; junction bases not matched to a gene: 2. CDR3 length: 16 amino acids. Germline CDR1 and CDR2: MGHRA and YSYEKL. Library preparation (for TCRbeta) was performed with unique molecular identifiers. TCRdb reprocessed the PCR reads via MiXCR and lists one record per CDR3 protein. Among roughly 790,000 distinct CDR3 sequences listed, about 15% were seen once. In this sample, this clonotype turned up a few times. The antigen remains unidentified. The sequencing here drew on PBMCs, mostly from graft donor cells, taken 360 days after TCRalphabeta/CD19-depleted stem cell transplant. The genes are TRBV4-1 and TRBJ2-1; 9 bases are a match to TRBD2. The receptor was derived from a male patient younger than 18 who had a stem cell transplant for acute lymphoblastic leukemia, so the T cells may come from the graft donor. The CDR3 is CASSQDEREAYNEQFF. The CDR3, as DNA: TGCGCCAGCAGCCAAGACGAGCGGGAGGCCTACAATGAGCAGTTCTTC.